The entry below describes one T cell receptor (beta chain). A read error may explain this, as a much larger clone is one base away. A J-beta primer mix and a sample-barcoded 5' primer were used in a second PCR of roughly 7 to 12 cycles. The authors tagged each cDNA molecule using a template-switch adaptor with 12 random nucleotides. TCRdb used MiXCR to reprocess the 5' RACE reads, holding one entry per CDR3 protein. The sample includes approximately 810,000 distinct CDR3 sequences, under 35% seen only once; the top ten take around 15%. This record belongs to a study of blood T cells in healthy people across ages. Germline CDR1 and CDR2: MNHEY and SVGAGI. This CDR3 contains 16 residues.

This chain uses TRBV6-5 with TRBJ2-3; tentatively, D is TRBD2 (6 bases). The clonotype originates from a woman of 80 years or more in good health. Sequenced: blood. CDR3 bases: TGTGCCAGCGGTTACTCGCGCGGGGCGCTCACAGATACGCAGTATTTT. Translation: CASGYSRGALTDTQYF.